The 2 T cell receptor beta chains reported below all come from one sample, sequenced in a study of shared clonotypes between healthy human individuals. The repertoire was sequenced with immunoSEQ multiplex PCR; TCRdb's copy has only in-frame clones and lacks some. Found here are hundreds of thousands of clones, approximately 96% of them singletons; the top ten hold over 0.1%. As defined, naive CD8 cells were CD45RO-negative and positively selected for CCR7, with terminally differentiated effector memory CD45RA+ cells excluded. Sequenced sample: naive CD8+ T cells sorted from blood. These receptors originate from a woman in her twenties or thirties in good health.

The rearrangement links TRBV29-1 to TRBJ2-7, with TRBD1 matching 9 bases. CDR1 and CDR2 from the germline V gene are SQVTM and ANQGSEA. The CDR3 extends over 15 amino acids. Trimming removed 2 bases from V and 3 bases from J; junction bases left unmatched: 8. The CDR3 DNA reads as TGCAGCGTTGAATTTGAGACAGGGGGTATCTACGAGCAGTACTTC. As protein: CSVEFETGGIYEQYF.

In DNA, the CDR3 is TGTGCCAGCAGCCGCACCGGACAGGGGGCGACAGATACGCAGTATTTT. Residues: CASSRTGQGATDTQYF. The chain joins TRBV14 to TRBJ2-3, with 11 bases aligning to TRBD1. This CDR3 comprises 16 residues. V trimming: 4 bases; J trimming: 3 bases; junction bases outside the gene matches: 6. Per the germline V gene, CDR1 is SGHDN and CDR2 is FVKESK. The full variable domain, completed using reference TRBV14 and TRBJ2-3, is EAGVTQFPSHSVIEKGQTVTLRCDPISGHDNLYWYRRVMGKEIKFLLHFVKESKQDESGMPNNRFLAERTGGTYSTLKVQPAELEDSGVYFCASSRTGQGATDTQYFGPGTRLTVL.